This T cell receptor beta chain is drawn from a study of shared clonotypes between healthy human individuals. About the research overall: Plates per donor: three CD4 naive, three CD4 memory, two CD8 naive, one CD8 memory.

The CDR3 consists of 14 residues. The germline V and J ends were trimmed by 1 base and 7 bases, with 11 bases remaining between them. Germline V gene sequence: CDR1 KGHSH, CDR2 LQKENI. Study outcomes and limitations: Large depth notwithstanding, sorted-subset sequencing proved incomplete by rarefaction.

For this clone: Antigen unknown.

The repertoire was sequenced with immunoSEQ multiplex PCR; TCRdb's copy has only in-frame clones and lacks some. The sample yields about 1 million clones, about three quarters seen once. Sequenced material: memory CD4+ T cells sorted from blood. This sample's subset: CD45RA-negative fraction. The chain has TRBV18 and TRBJ1-5, with TRBD1 as a possible D gene (6 bases). This sequence originates from a man younger than 30 in good health. The CDR3 region has the DNA TGTGCCAGCTCACCACGGGACACCGGGCAGCCCCAGCATTTT. Amino acids: CASSPRDTGQPQHF.